The 19 T cell receptor beta chains below were found in one sample sequenced in a study of breast tumors, draining lymph nodes, adjacent tissues. Samples came from axillary lymph nodes draining the breast cancer. One entry per CDR3 protein, called by TCRdb with MiXCR from the multiplex PCR reads. Here the sample spans 80,000 to 130,000 distinct CDR3 sequences, 21% being singletons. The sample consisted of axillary lymph node tissue. The receptors shown here come from a female donor with breast cancer. Some clones in this sample may be carry-over from other donors' samples.

The sample holds many counts of this clonotype. The CDR3 nucleotides are TGTGCCTCCGCCCGGGCAGACTCTGGAAACACCATATATTTT. Its translation: CASARADSGNTIYF. The chain employs TRBV7-9 and TRBJ1-3; D ambiguous. The V and J ends lost 11 bases and 0 bases respectively, with 14 bases between them. Germline-derived CDR1 and CDR2 are SEHNR and FQNEAQ (reference sequence). The CDR3 has 14 amino acids.

This clonotype was detected many times. The chain recombines TRBV7-8 with TRBJ1-3; D not certain. CDR3 length equals 16 residues. CDR1 and CDR2 from the germline V gene are SGHVS and FQNEAQ. Between the trimmed V and J ends, which lost 1 base and 1 base, there was a span of 11 bases. Written as DNA, the CDR3 is TGTGCCAGCAGCTTAGGGCCCCGGGATTCTGGAAACACCATATATTTT. Amino acid sequence: CASSLGPRDSGNTIYF.

Regarding this clonotype: This may come from a read error, since a much larger clone is one base off. The V and J genes are TRBV13 and TRBJ2-7, with 9 bases matching TRBD1. CDR3 size: 15 residues. V lost 5 bases and J lost 5; bases outside the gene matches: 10. CDR1 and CDR2 from the germline V gene are PRHDT and FYEKMQ (reference sequence). In DNA form, the CDR3 reads TGTGCCAGCAGCGCCTCCGAGACAGGGGGGAACGAGCAGTACTTC. It specifies CASSASETGGNEQYF.

The chain combines TRBV5-1 with TRBJ1-1, with a possible D match to TRBD1 (5 bases). Germline V gene data show CDR1 as SGHRS and CDR2 as YFSETQ. V dropped 0 bases and J dropped 4 bases, with 22 bases sitting between them. The CDR3 consists of 18 residues. As DNA, the CDR3 is TGCGCCAGCAGCTTGGGGGGAGGGATGGCCCTGGGGGGCACTGAAGCTTTCTTT. Translating gives CASSLGGGMALGGTEAFF.

The V gene is TRBV27, the J gene TRBJ2-1; 8 nucleotides line up with TRBD2. The CDR3 consists of 15 residues. The germline CDR1 and CDR2 sequences are MNHEY and SMNVEV (reference sequence). V was pared by 6 bases and J by 0 bases, with 4 bases of the junction left unmatched. Written as DNA, the CDR3 is TGTGCCAGCAGGTTAGCGGGGAGCTCCTACAATGAGCAGTTCTTC. Protein product: CASRLAGSSYNEQFF.

This chain joins TRBV2 and TRBJ2-3; the match to TRBD2 covers 8 bases. Germline V gene lookup returns CDR1 SNHLY and CDR2 FYNNEI. The CDR3 has 16 amino acids. Trimming took 0 bases from V and 2 from J; bases not matched to a gene: 4. CDR3 amino acids: CASSEASGTNTDTQYF. The DNA for the CDR3 is TGTGCCAGCAGTGAAGCTAGCGGGACCAACACAGATACGCAGTATTTT.

This clonotype has a count of ten or more. V and J are TRBV5-1 and TRBJ2-5; D is ambiguous. V gave up 4 bases and J gave up 5 bases, with 15 bases separating them. The CDR3 has 14 residues. The V gene's germline CDR1 is SGHRS and CDR2 YFSETQ. This CDR3 reads CASSADQPRETQYF. The CDR3 DNA reads TGCGCCAGCAGCGCAGACCAGCCGCGGGAGACCCAGTACTTC.

The genes are TRBV27 and TRBJ1-1; D remains ambiguous. Germline values: CDR1 MNHEY, CDR2 SMNVEV (reference sequence). This CDR3 has 16 residues. V was clipped by 1 base and J by 2 bases, with 14 bases between them. CDR3 sequence (DNA): TGTGCCAGCAGTTTATATTCCATGCTAGCCAACACTGAAGCTTTCTTT. It translates to CASSLYSMLANTEAFF.

This clonotype appeared many times. The chain is built from TRBV9 and TRBJ2-2; 8 nucleotides align to TRBD2. V was pared by 3 bases and J by 6 bases, with 10 bases of the junction left unmatched. CDR1 SGDLS and CDR2 YYNGEE come from the germline V gene. The CDR3 length is 16 residues. The CDR3 DNA reads as TGTGCCAGCAGCGATGGGGCTAGCGGGTCGGCCGGGGAGCTGTTTTTT. Protein sequence: CASSDGASGSAGELFF.

To note about this clonotype: One base away lies a much larger clone, so this may be a sequencing read error. The chain has TRBV11-2 and TRBJ2-2, with 8 bases fitting TRBD2. J was trimmed by 6 bases and V by 1 base; bases with no gene match: 7. The CDR3 covers 16 residues. Germline-derived CDR1 and CDR2 are SGHAT and FQNNGV. The CDR3 spells CASSLGFRGGAGELFF. CDR3 sequence (DNA): TGTGCCAGCAGCTTAGGTTTCCGGGGGGGCGCCGGGGAGCTGTTTTTT.

This clonotype was seen at least ten times. The rearrangement uses TRBV9 and TRBJ1-4; D unresolved. Germline loops: CDR1 SGDLS, CDR2 YYNGEE. The CDR3 has 14 residues. Trimming shortened V by 0 bases and J by 5 bases, and 8 bases separated the two germline ends. The CDR3 nucleotides are TGTGCCAGCAGCGTAGTTCAGAAGAATGAAAAACTGTTTTTT. It encodes CASSVVQKNEKLFF.

This clonotype has a handful of counts. This rearrangement joins TRBV5-8 to TRBJ2-4; unclear D gene. Deletions cut 4 bases from V and 1 base from J, with 21 bases between. The V gene's germline CDR1 is SGHTS and CDR2 YDEGEE. The CDR3 contains 18 residues. This chain's CDR3 is CASSRYQATHLAKNIQYF. The CDR3 DNA reads TGTGCCAGCAGCCGCTACCAAGCGACACATCTGGCCAAAAACATTCAGTACTTC.

J is TRBJ1-6 and V is TRBV6-1; D may be TRBD1 (6 bases). The ends were cut back, 2 bases at V and 10 bases at J, with 12 bases in the middle. The CDR3 totals 14 residues. Germline CDR1 is MNHNS and CDR2 is SASEGT. The CDR3 bases are TGTGCCAGCAGTGAATTCAGGGGCTACTCACCCCTCCACTTT. It codes for CASSEFRGYSPLHF.

A word on this clonotype: This may arise from a read error, as a much more abundant clone is one base away. This CDR3 fails to terminate in the conserved phenylalanine or tryptophan, so it likely reflects a read error. The chain joins TRBV7-9 to TRBJ2-1, with D unclear. Deletions cut 3 bases from V and 7 bases from J, with 7 bases between. The CDR3 is 12 amino acids. Germline V gene lookup returns CDR1 SEHNR and CDR2 FQNEAQ (reference sequence). The DNA of the CDR3 is TGTGCCAGCAGCTTGCGGAATAATGAGCAGTTCCTC. Its translation: CASSLRNNEQFL.

This clonotype was counted between two and nine times. The genes are TRBV3-1 and TRBJ2-3; the D call may be TRBD1 or TRBD2 (5 bases each). The V gene's germline CDR1 is LGHDT and CDR2 YNNKEL (reference sequence). This CDR3 is built from 12 residues. V was cut by 1 base and J by 9 bases, with 8 bases left in between. CDR3: CASSQVGETQYF. DNA for the CDR3: TGTGCCAGCAGCCAAGTGGGGGAGACGCAGTATTTT.

This clonotype was detected many times. The rearrangement links TRBV4-2 to TRBJ2-3, with D unclear. The length of the CDR3 is 13 residues. Germline V lookup: CDR1 LGHNA, CDR2 YNFKEQ. Between the trimmed V and J ends, which lost 1 base and 1 base, there was a span of 3 bases. CDR3 in amino acids: CASSQVGTDTQYF. In DNA, the CDR3 is TGTGCCAGCAGCCAAGTCGGCACAGATACGCAGTATTTT.

The chain combines TRBV5-5 with TRBJ2-2, with D possibly matching TRBD1 (6 bases). V lost 5 bases to trimming and J lost 4 bases, with 15 bases between them. This CDR3 region has 15 residues. Germline-derived CDR1 and CDR2 are SGHKS and YYEKEE (reference sequence). The CDR3 bases are TGTGCCAGCAGTTCGGACGGACAGCTCACCGGGGAGCTGTTTTTT. Translation gives CASSSDGQLTGELFF. Full variable domain (remainder filled in from reference TRBV5-5 and TRBJ2-2): DAGVTQSPTHLIKTRGQQVTLRCSPISGHKSVSWYQQVLGQGPQFIFQYYEKEERGRGNFPDRFSARQFPNYSSELNVNALLLGDSALYLCASSSDGQLTGELFFGEGSRLTVL.

This clonotype has a count of ten or more. The gene calls are TRBV11-2 and TRBJ2-7, with D tentatively TRBD1 (6 bases). V was pared by 1 base and J by 4 bases, with 11 bases between. This CDR3 contains 14 residues. Germline V gene lookup returns CDR1 SGHAT and CDR2 FQNNGV. The CDR3 nucleotides are TGTGCCAGCAGCTTAGCTAACAGGGATTACGAGCAGTACTTC. Translated, it gives CASSLANRDYEQYF.

This clonotype was recorded many times. This chain links TRBV20-1 with TRBJ2-1; 11 bases are a match to TRBD2. The germline CDR1 and CDR2 sequences are DFQATT and SNEGSKA (reference sequence). The J segment lost 8 bases and the V segment lost 6 bases, leaving 9 bases of the junction unmatched. This CDR3 contains 14 residues. CDR3 in DNA: TGCAGTGCCACGGTAGCGGGGGGGCCCTATGAGCAGTTCTTC. Its protein product is CSATVAGGPYEQFF.